Listed below are T cell receptor beta chains from one sample, sequenced in a study of pediatric ulcerative colitis. Produced via immunoSEQ multiplex PCR; TCRdb's table is partial and in-frame only. The sample has some 10,000 clones, around four fifths seen once. The sample taken for sequencing was gut tissue. These receptors were taken from a girl under 18 who was a control in a study of pediatric ulcerative colitis. Each CDR3 is given without its conserved first and last residue. Not every row has a clone size; where given, it reads once, few, many or a size class.

J gene	clone size	V gene	CDR3 protein
TRBJ2-2	-	TRBV28	ASNSGGSQSAGELF
TRBJ2-3	once	TRBV30	AWSGASTDTQY
TRBJ1-2	-	TRBV4-2	ASSQQGGSPGYGYT
TRBJ1-3	-	TRBV13	ASSPTVSGNTIY
TRBJ2-7	-	TRBV5-5	ASSRDTRYEQY
TRBJ2-7	-	TRBV4-1	ASSQVITVRWYEQY
TRBJ2-5	-	TRBV9	ASTRGQGAGETQY
TRBJ2-5	-	TRBV20-1	SGEGAETQY
TRBJ2-2	-	TRBV6-4	ASSPGRAMDTGELF
TRBJ2-3	-	TRBV29-1	SVEESPDLSTDTQY
TRBJ2-4	-	TRBV10-2	ASSGSSGSYPNIQY
TRBJ2-5	-	TRBV4-2	ASSQGGGGGQETQY
TRBJ2-3	-	TRBV29-1	SVDGGGTDTQY
TRBJ2-7	-	TRBV7-9	ASSTGGYEQY
TRBJ2-3	-	TRBV5-4	ASSRPPGGGGDTQY
TRBJ2-1	-	TRBV29-1	SVVVRTLTYNEQF
TRBJ2-2	-	TRBV29-1	SVVQGGTGELF
TRBJ2-5	-	TRBV4-3	ASSQSTEETQY